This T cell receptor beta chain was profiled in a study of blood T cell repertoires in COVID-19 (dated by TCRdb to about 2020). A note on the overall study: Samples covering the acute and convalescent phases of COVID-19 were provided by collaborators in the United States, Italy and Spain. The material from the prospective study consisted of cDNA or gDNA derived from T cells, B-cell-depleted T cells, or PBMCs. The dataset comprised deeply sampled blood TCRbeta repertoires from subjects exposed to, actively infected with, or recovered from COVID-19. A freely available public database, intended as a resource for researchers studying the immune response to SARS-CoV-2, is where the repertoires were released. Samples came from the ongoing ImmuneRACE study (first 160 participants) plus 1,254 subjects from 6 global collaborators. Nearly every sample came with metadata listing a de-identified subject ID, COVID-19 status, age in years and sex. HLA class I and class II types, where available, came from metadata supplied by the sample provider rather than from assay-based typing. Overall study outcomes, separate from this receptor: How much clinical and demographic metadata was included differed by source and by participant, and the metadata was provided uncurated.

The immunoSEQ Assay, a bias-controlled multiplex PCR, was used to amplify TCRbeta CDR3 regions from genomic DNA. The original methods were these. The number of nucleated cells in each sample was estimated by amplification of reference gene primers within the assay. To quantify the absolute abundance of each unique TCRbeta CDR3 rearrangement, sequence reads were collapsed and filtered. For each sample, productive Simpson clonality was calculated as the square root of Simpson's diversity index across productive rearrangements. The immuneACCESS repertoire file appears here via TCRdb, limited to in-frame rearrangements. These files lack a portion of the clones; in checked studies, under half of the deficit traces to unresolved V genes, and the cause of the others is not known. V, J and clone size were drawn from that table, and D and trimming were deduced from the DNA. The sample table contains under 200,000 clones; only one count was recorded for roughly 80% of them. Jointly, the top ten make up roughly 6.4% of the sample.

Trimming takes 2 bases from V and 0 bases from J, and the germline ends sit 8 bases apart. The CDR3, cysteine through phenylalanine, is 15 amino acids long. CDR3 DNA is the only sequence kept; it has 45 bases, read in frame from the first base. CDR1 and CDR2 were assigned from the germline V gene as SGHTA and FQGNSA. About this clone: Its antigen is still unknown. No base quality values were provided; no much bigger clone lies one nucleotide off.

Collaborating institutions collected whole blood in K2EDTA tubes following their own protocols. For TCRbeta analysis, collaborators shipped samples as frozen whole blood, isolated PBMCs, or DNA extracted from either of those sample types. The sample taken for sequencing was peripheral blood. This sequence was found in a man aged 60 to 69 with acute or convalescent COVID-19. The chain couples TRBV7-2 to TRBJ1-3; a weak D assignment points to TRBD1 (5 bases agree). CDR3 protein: CASSLLDSSGNTIYF. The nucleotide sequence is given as TGTGCCAGCAGCTTATTAGACAGCTCTGGAAACACCATATATTTT.